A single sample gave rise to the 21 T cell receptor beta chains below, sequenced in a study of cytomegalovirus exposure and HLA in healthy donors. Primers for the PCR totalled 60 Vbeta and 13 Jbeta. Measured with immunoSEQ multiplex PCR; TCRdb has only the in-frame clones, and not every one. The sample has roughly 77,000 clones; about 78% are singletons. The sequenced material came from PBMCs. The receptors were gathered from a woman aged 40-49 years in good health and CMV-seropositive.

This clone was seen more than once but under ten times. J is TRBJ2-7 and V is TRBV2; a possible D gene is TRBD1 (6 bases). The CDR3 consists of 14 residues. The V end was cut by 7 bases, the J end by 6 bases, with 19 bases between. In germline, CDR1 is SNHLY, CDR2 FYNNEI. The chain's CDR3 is CASNREDQLGEQYF. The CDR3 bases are TGTGCCAGCAACAGGGAAGATCAGCTGGGCGAGCAGTACTTC.

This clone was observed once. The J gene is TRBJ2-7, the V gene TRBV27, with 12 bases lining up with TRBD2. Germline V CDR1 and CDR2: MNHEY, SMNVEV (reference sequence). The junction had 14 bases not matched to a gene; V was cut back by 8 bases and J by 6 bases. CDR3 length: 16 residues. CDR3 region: CASRGLAGFVGLEQYF. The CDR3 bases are TGTGCCAGCCGCGGACTAGCGGGGTTTGTGGGGCTCGAGCAGTACTTC.

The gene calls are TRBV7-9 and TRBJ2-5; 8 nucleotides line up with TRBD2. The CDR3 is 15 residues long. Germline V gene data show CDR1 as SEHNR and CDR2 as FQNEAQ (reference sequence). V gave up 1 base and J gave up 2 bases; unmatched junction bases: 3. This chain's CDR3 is CASSLEGLAQETQYF. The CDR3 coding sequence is TGTGCCAGCAGCTTAGAAGGACTAGCTCAAGAGACCCAGTACTTC. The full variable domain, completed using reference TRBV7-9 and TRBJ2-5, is DTGVSQNPRHKITKRGQNVTFRCDPISEHNRLYWYRQTLGQGPEFLTYFQNEAQLEKSRLLSDRFSAERPKGSFSTLEIQRTEQGDSAMYLCASSLEGLAQETQYFGPGTRLLVL.

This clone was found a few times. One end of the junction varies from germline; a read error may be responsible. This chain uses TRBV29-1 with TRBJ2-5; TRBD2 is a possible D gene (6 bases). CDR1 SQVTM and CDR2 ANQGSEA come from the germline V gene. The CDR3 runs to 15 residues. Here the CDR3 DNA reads TGCAGCGTTGAAGGCCCCCCGGGGGACCAGGAGACCCAGTACTTC. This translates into CSVEGPPGDQETQYF.

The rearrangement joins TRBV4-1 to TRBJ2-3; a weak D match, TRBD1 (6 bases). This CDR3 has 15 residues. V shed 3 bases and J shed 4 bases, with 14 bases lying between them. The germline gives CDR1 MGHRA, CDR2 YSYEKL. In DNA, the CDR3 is TGCGCCAGCAGCCACCCCGCGGACAGTTCAGATACGCAGTATTTT. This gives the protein CASSHPADSSDTQYF.

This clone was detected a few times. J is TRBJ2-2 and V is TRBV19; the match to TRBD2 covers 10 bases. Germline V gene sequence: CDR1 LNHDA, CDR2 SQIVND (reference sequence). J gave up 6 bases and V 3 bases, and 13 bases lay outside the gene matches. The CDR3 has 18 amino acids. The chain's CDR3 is CASSISTSGVIRAGELFF. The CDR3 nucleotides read TGTGCCAGTAGTATTTCAACTAGCGGGGTTATCCGAGCCGGGGAGCTGTTTTTT. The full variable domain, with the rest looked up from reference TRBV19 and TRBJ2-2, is DGGITQSPKYLFRKEGQNVTLSCEQNLNHDAMYWYRQDPGQGLRLIYYSQIVNDFQKGDIAEGYSVSREKKESFPLTVTSAQKNPTAFYLCASSISTSGVIRAGELFFGEGSRLTVL.

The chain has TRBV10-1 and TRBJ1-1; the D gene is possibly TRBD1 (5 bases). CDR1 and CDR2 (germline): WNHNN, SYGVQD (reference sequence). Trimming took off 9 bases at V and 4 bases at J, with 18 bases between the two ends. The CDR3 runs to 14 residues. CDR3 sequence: CASSGGAASTEAFF. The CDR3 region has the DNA TGCGCCAGTTCCGGTGGGGCCGCGTCCACTGAAGCTTTCTTT.

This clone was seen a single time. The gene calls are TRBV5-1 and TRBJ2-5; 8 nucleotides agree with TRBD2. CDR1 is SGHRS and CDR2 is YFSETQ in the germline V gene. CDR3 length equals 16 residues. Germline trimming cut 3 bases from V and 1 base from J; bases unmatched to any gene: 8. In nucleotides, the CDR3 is TGCGCCAGCAGCTGGGCTACCGGGGGGGTCCAAGAGACCCAGTACTTC. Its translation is CASSWATGGVQETQYF.

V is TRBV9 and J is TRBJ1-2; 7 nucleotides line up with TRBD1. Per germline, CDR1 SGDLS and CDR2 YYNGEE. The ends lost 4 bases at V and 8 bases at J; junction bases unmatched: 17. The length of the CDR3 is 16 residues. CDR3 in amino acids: CASSPRHTDREGGYTF. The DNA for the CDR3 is TGTGCCAGCAGCCCCCGACACACAGACAGGGAAGGCGGCTACACCTTC.

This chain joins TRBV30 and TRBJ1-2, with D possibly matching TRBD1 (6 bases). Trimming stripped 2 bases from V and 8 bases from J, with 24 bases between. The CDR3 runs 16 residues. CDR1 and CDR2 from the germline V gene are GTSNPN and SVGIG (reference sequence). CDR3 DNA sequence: TGTGCCTGGAGTATCCCATCCTCGGGACATCGTTTGGGCTACACCTTC. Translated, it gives CAWSIPSSGHRLGYTF.

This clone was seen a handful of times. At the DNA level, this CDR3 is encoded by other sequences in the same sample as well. In DNA form, the CDR3 reads TGTGCCAGCAGCGCGGAGGAACACCCGAGCTCCTATAATTCACCCCTCCACTTT. Protein product: CASSAEEHPSSYNSPLHF. The rearrangement uses TRBV9 and TRBJ1-6; D is uncertain. Trimming left V 3 bases short and J 0 bases short, with 16 bases between. The CDR3 contains 18 residues. Germline V gene data show CDR1 as SGDLS and CDR2 as YYNGEE. The full variable domain, completed using reference TRBV9 and TRBJ1-6, is DSGVTQTPKHLITATGQRVTLRCSPRSGDLSVYWYQQSLDQGLQFLIQYYNGEERAKGNILERFSAQQFPDLHSELNLSSLELGDSALYFCASSAEEHPSSYNSPLHFGNGTRLTVT.

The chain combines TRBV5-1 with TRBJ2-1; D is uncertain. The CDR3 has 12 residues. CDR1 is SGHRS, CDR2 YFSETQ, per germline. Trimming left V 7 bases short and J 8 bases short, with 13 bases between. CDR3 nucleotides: TGCGCCAGCTCCCGTGGTCGGGATGAGCAGTTCTTC. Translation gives CASSRGRDEQFF.

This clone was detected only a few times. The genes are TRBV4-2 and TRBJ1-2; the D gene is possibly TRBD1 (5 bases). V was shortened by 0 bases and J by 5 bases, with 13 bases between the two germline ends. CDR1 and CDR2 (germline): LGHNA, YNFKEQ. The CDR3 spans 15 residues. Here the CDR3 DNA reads TGTGCCAGCAGCCAAGATCTTGGAGGGGCTTATGGCTACACCTTC. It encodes CASSQDLGGAYGYTF.

This CDR3 is CASSSGQTYGYTF. CDR3 bases: TGTGCCAGCAGCTCGGGACAAACCTATGGCTACACCTTC. This chain links TRBV7-6 with TRBJ1-2; possibly TRBD1 for D (6 bases). The CDR3 extends over 13 amino acids. Trimming shortened V by 4 bases and J by 4 bases, and 10 bases separated the two germline ends. Per germline, CDR1 SGHVS and CDR2 FNYEAQ.

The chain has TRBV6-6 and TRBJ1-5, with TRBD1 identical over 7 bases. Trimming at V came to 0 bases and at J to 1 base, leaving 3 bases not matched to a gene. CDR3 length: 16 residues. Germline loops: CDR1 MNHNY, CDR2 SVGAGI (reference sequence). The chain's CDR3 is CASSYSRGGSNQPQHF. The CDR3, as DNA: TGTGCCAGCAGTTACTCGAGAGGGGGCAGCAATCAGCCCCAGCATTTT.

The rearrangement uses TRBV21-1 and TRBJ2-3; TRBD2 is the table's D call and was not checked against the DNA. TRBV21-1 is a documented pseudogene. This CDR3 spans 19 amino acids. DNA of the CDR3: TGTGCCAGCAGCAAAGGGATCCCGGGACTAGCGGCTAGCACAGATACGCAGTATTTT. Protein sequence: CASSKGIPGLAASTDTQYF.

The CDR3 DNA is TGTGCCAGCAGTTCTCCGGGGGGGCAATCTGAAGCTTTCTTT. Residues: CASSSPGGQSEAFF. This chain uses TRBV6-5 with TRBJ1-1; a possible D gene is TRBD1 (6 bases). Between the trimmed V and J ends, which lost 4 bases and 6 bases, there was a span of 15 bases. This CDR3 is built from 14 residues. The germline CDR1 and CDR2 sequences are MNHEY and SVGAGI.

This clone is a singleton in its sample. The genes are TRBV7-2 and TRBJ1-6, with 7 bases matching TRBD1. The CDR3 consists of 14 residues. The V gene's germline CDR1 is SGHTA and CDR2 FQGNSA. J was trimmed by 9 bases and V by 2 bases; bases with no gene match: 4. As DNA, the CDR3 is TGTGCCAGCAGCTTACCGGGACAGATTTCACCCCTCCACTTT. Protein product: CASSLPGQISPLHF.

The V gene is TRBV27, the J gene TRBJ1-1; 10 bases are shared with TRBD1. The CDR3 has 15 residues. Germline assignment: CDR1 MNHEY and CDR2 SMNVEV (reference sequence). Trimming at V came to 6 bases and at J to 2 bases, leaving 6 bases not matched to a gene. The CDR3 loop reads CASSSWDRGNTEAFF. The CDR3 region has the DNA TGTGCCAGCAGCTCCTGGGACAGGGGCAACACTGAAGCTTTCTTT.

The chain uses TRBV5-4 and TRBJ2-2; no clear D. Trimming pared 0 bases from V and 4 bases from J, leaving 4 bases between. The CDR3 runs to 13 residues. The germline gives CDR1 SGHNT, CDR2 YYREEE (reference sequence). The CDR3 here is CASSLDLTGELFF. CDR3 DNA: TGTGCCAGCAGCTTGGATCTCACCGGGGAGCTGTTTTTT.

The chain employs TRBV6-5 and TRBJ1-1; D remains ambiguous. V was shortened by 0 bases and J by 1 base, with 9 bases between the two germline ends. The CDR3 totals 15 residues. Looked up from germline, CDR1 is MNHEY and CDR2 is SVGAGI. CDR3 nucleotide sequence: TGTGCCAGCAGTTACTCGCTTAACGGGAACACTGAAGCTTTCTTT. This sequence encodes CASSYSLNGNTEAFF.